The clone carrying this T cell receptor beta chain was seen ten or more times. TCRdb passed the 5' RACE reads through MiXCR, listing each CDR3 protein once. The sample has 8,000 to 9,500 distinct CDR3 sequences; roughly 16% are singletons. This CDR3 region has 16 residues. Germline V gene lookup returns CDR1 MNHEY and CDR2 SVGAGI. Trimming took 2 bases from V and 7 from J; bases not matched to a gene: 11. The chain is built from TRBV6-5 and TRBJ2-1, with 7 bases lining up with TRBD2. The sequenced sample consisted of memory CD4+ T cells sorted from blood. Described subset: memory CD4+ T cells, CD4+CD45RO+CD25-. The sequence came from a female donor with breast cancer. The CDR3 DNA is TGTGCCAGCAGTTACCAACTAGCGCAAGAGGTGAATGAGCAGTTCTTC. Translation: CASSYQLAQEVNEQFF.